These 20 T cell receptor beta chains share one sample of origin, sequenced in a study of response to subunit inactivated influenza vaccine. TCRdb itself ran the RT-PCR reads through MiXCR, one entry per CDR3 protein. Of more than 600,000 distinct CDR3 sequences in the sample, 18% were seen once. Sample: PBMCs from blood, taken less than 6 days after vaccination. The receptors come from a man aged 45-65 years who received an inactivated influenza vaccine.

The rearrangement joins TRBV7-9 to TRBJ1-4, with D perhaps matching TRBD1 (5 bases). Germline V gene sequence: CDR1 SEHNR, CDR2 FQNEAQ (reference sequence). The length of the CDR3 is 15 residues. V lost 5 bases, J lost 8 bases, and 18 bases lay in between. Written as DNA, the CDR3 is TGTGCCAGCAGCCCCGCCGGGGCTCCGGGAGAAAAACTGTTTTTT. This gives the protein CASSPAGAPGEKLFF.

The gene calls are TRBV4-3 and TRBJ2-7; D not certain. CDR1 LGHNA and CDR2 YSLEER come from the germline V gene. V lost 8 bases and J 3 bases, leaving 17 bases between the germline ends. This CDR3 region has 14 residues. The CDR3 region is CASRPVVGSYEQYF. The DNA of the CDR3 is TGCGCCAGCCGCCCAGTTGTGGGTAGCTACGAGCAGTACTTC.

This clonotype was seen at least ten times. The rearrangement uses TRBV20-1 and TRBJ2-2; 7 positions agree with TRBD2. CDR3 length equals 13 residues. V was clipped by 5 bases and J by 5 bases; unmatched bases: 5. Germline CDR1 and CDR2: DFQATT and SNEGSKA (reference sequence). This CDR3 reads CSARPGGTGELFF. The CDR3, as DNA: TGCAGTGCTCGCCCGGGGGGAACCGGGGAGCTGTTTTTT.

In its sample, this clonotype was seen a few times. The J gene is TRBJ2-7, the V gene TRBV20-1, with 13 positions matching TRBD2. Germline CDR1 DFQATT, CDR2 SNEGSKA (reference sequence). The V gene end was trimmed by 5 bases and the J gene end by 3 bases; junction bases not matched to a gene: 4. The CDR3 covers 14 residues. The CDR3 here is CSARTSGSYYEQYF. CDR3 sequence (DNA): TGCAGTGCTCGGACTAGCGGGAGCTACTACGAGCAGTACTTC.

The count of this clonotype is one. Germline and junction disagree at one end, which may indicate a read error. The V call is TRBV6-6, the J call TRBJ1-2; D call uncertain. This CDR3 has 12 amino acids. Germline CDR1 reads MNHNY; CDR2 reads SVGAGI (reference sequence). The CDR3 sequence is CASSPQAYGYSF. DNA of the CDR3: TGTGCCAGCAGCCCCCAGGCGTATGGCTACAGCTTC.

Written as DNA, the CDR3 is TGTGCCGCCCGACCGGGACTCCTATGGGGCGAGCAGTACTTC. It translates to CAARPGLLWGEQYF. The V call is TRBV6-2 or TRBV6-3, the J call TRBJ2-7, with D possibly TRBD2 on 6 matching bases. In germline, CDR1 is MNHEY, CDR2 SVGEGT. The CDR3 is 14 residues long. V lost 11 bases to trimming and J lost 6 bases, with 23 bases between them.

The chain employs TRBV4-3 and TRBJ1-2; TRBD1 agrees at 9 bases. V was clipped by 7 bases and J by 3 bases; unmatched bases: 6. Germline CDR1 and CDR2: LGHNA and YSLEER. The CDR3 spans 14 residues. The CDR3 loop reads CASTRGQGDYGYTF. CDR3 in DNA: TGCGCCAGCACTCGGGGACAGGGAGACTATGGCTACACCTTC.

A single count supports this clonotype. This rearrangement joins TRBV15 to TRBJ2-3; D may be TRBD2 (7 bases). Germline values: CDR1 LNHNV, CDR2 YYDKDF (reference sequence). The CDR3 sequence is 16 residues long. V was clipped by 5 bases and J by 4 bases, with 19 bases between them. The chain's CDR3 is CATSGRLAGAADTQYF. Written as DNA, the CDR3 is TGTGCCACCAGCGGCCGACTGGCGGGGGCGGCAGATACGCAGTATTTT.

The chain uses TRBV5-1 and TRBJ2-2; D uncertain. The CDR3 runs 16 residues. V lost 0 bases and J lost 1, with 10 bases in between. Germline V gene lookup returns CDR1 SGHRS and CDR2 YFSETQ. The CDR3 is CASSLEPGVNTGELFF. CDR3 nucleotide sequence: TGCGCCAGCAGCTTGGAGCCAGGAGTGAACACCGGGGAGCTGTTTTTT.

This clonotype was counted a few times. The chain links TRBV12-3 or TRBV12-4 to TRBJ2-7, with a tentative D call TRBD2 (6 bases). The CDR3 has 15 amino acids. The germline V and J ends were trimmed by 1 base and 3 bases, with 13 bases remaining between them. CDR3 sequence (DNA): TGTGCCAGCAGTTTAGGATGGGGGGAGGTCTACGAGCAGTACTTC. This sequence encodes CASSLGWGEVYEQYF.

This clonotype was recorded a few times. The rearrangement uses TRBV7-2 and TRBJ2-7, with a tentative D call TRBD2 (6 bases). The CDR3 contains 14 residues. Germline V gives CDR1 SGHTA, CDR2 FQGNSA. The ends were cut back, 2 bases at V and 7 bases at J, with 15 bases in the middle. CDR3 nucleotide sequence: TGTGCCAGCAGCTTAAGTCCGGGAGCCGTGGAGCAGTACTTC. It specifies CASSLSPGAVEQYF.

The chain uses TRBV18 and TRBJ2-7; D is possibly TRBD1 (7 bases). CDR1 and CDR2 (germline): KGHSH, LQKENI. The CDR3 runs 16 residues. V lost 2 bases, J lost 3 bases, and 17 bases lay in between. The DNA of the CDR3 is TGTGCCAGCTCACCAGCGAGGAGGGACAGAATCTACGAGCAGTACTTC. Translated: CASSPARRDRIYEQYF.

A few counts support this clonotype. The J gene is TRBJ2-7, the V gene TRBV20-1, with D unclear. Between the trimmed V and J ends, which lost 2 bases and 0 bases, there was a span of 14 bases. This CDR3 contains 15 residues. Germline CDR1 DFQATT, CDR2 SNEGSKA (reference sequence). CDR3 residues: CSARKQSRYSYEQYF. The CDR3 DNA is TGCAGTGCTAGAAAACAGTCGAGGTACTCCTACGAGCAGTACTTC.

The CDR3 region is CASSFGEGGNTIYF. The DNA of the CDR3 is TGTGCCAGCAGTTTTGGGGAGGGAGGAAACACCATATATTTT. The chain recombines TRBV12-3 or TRBV12-4 with TRBJ1-3; no firm D call. This CDR3 comprises 14 residues. Trimming left V 3 bases short and J 4 bases short, with 10 bases between.

This clonotype was counted only a few times. For the CDR3, the DNA is TGCAGCGTTGGCGGTGCTGTGCGGGGCCAAGAGACCCAGTACTTC. As protein: CSVGGAVRGQETQYF. The chain carries TRBV29-1 and TRBJ2-5; the D gene is possibly TRBD2 (6 bases). Germline CDR1 is SQVTM and CDR2 is ANQGSEA. V was shortened by 4 bases and J by 1 base, with 16 bases between the two germline ends. The CDR3 runs 15 residues.

This clonotype was counted between two and nine times. The V gene is TRBV24-1, the J gene TRBJ1-5; D is ambiguous. This CDR3 is built from 13 residues. The V gene lost 4 bases and the J gene lost 5 bases, with 8 bases spanning the gap. Germline V gene data show CDR1 as KGHDR and CDR2 as SFDVKD. In DNA, the CDR3 is TGTGCCACCAGTGAACAGTCTCATCAGCCCCAGCATTTT. It translates to CATSEQSHQPQHF.

This clonotype was observed a few times. This chain uses TRBV6-2 or TRBV6-3 with TRBJ2-1; TRBD2 agrees at 8 bases. V trimming: 8 bases; J trimming: 8 bases; junction bases outside the gene matches: 8. From germline, CDR1 is MNHEY and CDR2 SVGEGT. The CDR3 covers 13 residues. The CDR3 nucleotides are TGTGCCAGCGGGAGGACTAGCCCTTATGAGCAGTTCTTC. As protein: CASGRTSPYEQFF.

This clonotype has more than one count but fewer than ten. The chain combines TRBV6-2 or TRBV6-3 with TRBJ2-1; 9 nucleotides line up with TRBD2. The junction had 4 bases not matched to a gene; V was cut back by 4 bases and J by 3 bases. CDR3 length equals 15 residues. Germline V gene data show CDR1 as MNHEY and CDR2 as SVGEGT. Here the CDR3 reads CASSSRGGRYNEQFF. Here the CDR3 DNA reads TGTGCCAGCAGTTCGCGGGGGGGCCGCTACAATGAGCAGTTCTTC.

This clonotype has ten or more counts. The rearrangement joins TRBV12-3 or TRBV12-4 to TRBJ2-1; 11 nucleotides agree with TRBD2. The CDR3 is 14 residues long. V shed 8 bases and J 8 bases; nucleotides not matched to a gene: 8. The CDR3 DNA sequence: TGTGCCAGCTCTCCGACTAGCGGGACTTATGAGCAGTTCTTC. Translated, it gives CASSPTSGTYEQFF.

This clonotype was recorded a few times. The gene calls are TRBV4-3 and TRBJ2-3; 7 bases fit TRBD2. Per the germline V gene, CDR1 is LGHNA and CDR2 is YSLEER. V was pared by 4 bases and J by 9 bases, with 7 bases of the junction left unmatched. The CDR3 runs to 13 residues. This chain's CDR3 is CASSRSGGGTQYF. In DNA form, the CDR3 reads TGCGCCAGCAGCCGGTCGGGAGGAGGGACGCAGTATTTT.